Each of the 32 T cell receptor beta chains below was sequenced from the same sample in a study of early T cells in non-severe SARS-CoV-2 infection. TCRdb processed the 5' RACE reads anew with MiXCR; each CDR3 protein has one entry. This table holds about 22,000 distinct CDR3 sequences, about 5% found once. The sequencing input was whole blood. The receptors stem from an adult who was a healthcare worker with PCR-confirmed SARS-CoV-2 infection or an uninfected control (not recorded which).

By share, this clonotype ranks as medium-sized. V gene TRBV27 combines with J gene TRBJ1-2; 10 nucleotides line up with TRBD1. V shed 6 bases, J shed 4 bases, and the junction held 8 bases outside the gene matches. This CDR3 contains 15 residues. CDR1 is MNHEY and CDR2 is SMNVEV in the germline V gene (reference sequence). CDR3 DNA: TGTGCCAGCAGACCAGGACAGGGGGGGATCTATGGCTACACCTTC. Translated: CASRPGQGGIYGYTF.

At least ten counts were recorded for this clonotype. The gene calls are TRBV12-3 or TRBV12-4 and TRBJ2-7; D may be TRBD1 (6 bases). This CDR3 has 14 residues. Deletions cut 3 bases from V and 7 bases from J, with 16 bases between. The CDR3 protein is CASSLGQGNSEQYF. The CDR3 nucleotides are TGTGCCAGCAGTTTGGGCCAGGGGAATTCGGAGCAGTACTTC.

This clonotype was observed at least ten times. The chain uses TRBV6-1 and TRBJ2-5, with a weak D call TRBD2 (5 bases). Trimming shortened V by 8 bases and J by 6 bases, and 16 bases separated the two germline ends. The CDR3 contains 13 residues. CDR1 is MNHNS and CDR2 is SASEGT in the germline V gene. The CDR3 nucleotides are TGTGCCAGCGGGAGAGAGGGTCTGAAGACCCAGTACTTC. This codes for CASGREGLKTQYF.

This clonotype was counted ten times or more. The V call is TRBV7-3, the J call TRBJ2-1; 7 bases agree with TRBD1. The CDR3 covers 16 residues. The V segment lost 5 bases and the J segment 5 bases; nucleotides outside the gene matches: 12. CDR1 is SGHTA, CDR2 FQGTGA, per germline. DNA of the CDR3: TGTGCCAGCAGCAGACAGGGTGGCCTGAATAACAATGAGCAGTTCTTC. It specifies CASSRQGGLNNNEQFF.

The sample holds a few counts of this clonotype. This chain uses TRBV19 with TRBJ1-1; D call uncertain. V was clipped by 3 bases and J by 1 base, with 6 bases between them. The germline gives CDR1 LNHDA, CDR2 SQIVND (reference sequence). The CDR3 has 13 residues. CDR3 sequence reads: CASSIGPNTEAFF. CDR3 nucleotide sequence: TGTGCCAGTAGTATTGGCCCGAACACTGAAGCTTTCTTT.

This clonotype has ten or more counts. V gene TRBV12-3 or TRBV12-4 combines with J gene TRBJ2-3; D uncertain. The CDR3 runs 14 residues. Trimming took 6 bases from V and 2 from J, leaving 12 bases between them. Written as DNA, the CDR3 is TGTGCCAGCAGCTCCGGACGGTCCACAGATACGCAGTATTTT. This encodes CASSSGRSTDTQYF.

This clonotype was counted between two and nine times. The chain is built from TRBV14 and TRBJ1-1; the D gene is possibly TRBD1 (5 bases). The CDR3 has 14 amino acids. V shed 2 bases and J shed 11 bases, with 18 bases lying between them. Per germline, CDR1 SGHDN and CDR2 FVKESK. The chain's CDR3 is CASSQYQGRMEAFF. In nucleotides, the CDR3 is TGTGCCAGCAGCCAATACCAGGGAAGGATGGAGGCTTTCTTT.

This clonotype has ten or more counts. The gene calls are TRBV30 and TRBJ1-1; a possible D gene is TRBD1 (5 bases). This CDR3 has 13 residues. The V end was cut by 0 bases, the J end by 1 base, with 6 bases between. CDR1 GTSNPN and CDR2 SVGIG come from the germline V gene (reference sequence). This chain's CDR3 is CAWSVDRNTEAFF. The DNA for the CDR3 is TGTGCCTGGAGTGTAGACAGGAACACTGAAGCTTTCTTT. Variable domain in full (rest from reference TRBV30 and TRBJ1-1): SQTIHQWPATLVQPVGSPLSLECTVEGTSNPNLYWYRQAAGRGLQLLFYSVGIGQISSEVPQNLSASRPQDRQFILSSKKLLLSDSGFYLCAWSVDRNTEAFFGQGTRLTVV.

This CDR3 is CASTPDRGPYEQYF. CDR3 DNA: TGTGCCAGCACCCCGGACAGGGGGCCCTACGAGCAGTACTTC. The chain joins TRBV28 to TRBJ2-7; TRBD1 matches 11 bases. J gave up 2 bases and V 7 bases, and 4 bases lay outside the gene matches. The germline CDR1 and CDR2 sequences are MDHEN and SYDVKM. There are 14 residues in the CDR3.

This clonotype was recorded at least ten times. The chain links TRBV2 to TRBJ2-2; 8 nucleotides agree with TRBD1. Trimming removed 6 bases from V and 3 bases from J; junction bases left unmatched: 3. Germline V gives CDR1 SNHLY, CDR2 FYNNEI. This CDR3 has 14 residues. The CDR3 here is CASSQGAYTGELFF. The CDR3 region has the DNA TGTGCCAGCAGCCAGGGGGCATACACCGGGGAGCTGTTTTTT.

This clonotype has at least ten counts. CDR3 residues: CASSESGGISPLHF. The CDR3 DNA sequence: TGTGCCAGCAGTGAATCAGGGGGCATTTCACCCCTCCACTTT. The chain recombines TRBV2 with TRBJ1-6; TRBD1 agrees at 8 bases. The ends lost 2 bases at V and 9 bases at J; junction bases unmatched: 3. The CDR3 runs 14 residues. Germline assignment: CDR1 SNHLY and CDR2 FYNNEI.

There are a few counts of this clonotype. V gene TRBV11-2 combines with J gene TRBJ2-5; no reliable D call. V lost 4 bases and J lost 4, with 13 bases in between. CDR1 SGHAT and CDR2 FQNNGV come from the germline V gene. CDR3 size: 14 residues. CDR3 DNA: TGTGCCAGCAGCTCCTGGACGGAGAGAGAGACCCAGTACTTC. It codes for CASSSWTERETQYF.

This clonotype has a count of ten or more. This sequence joins TRBV19 and TRBJ1-5; tentatively, D is TRBD1 (6 bases). The CDR3 length is 15 residues. Germline CDR1 reads LNHDA; CDR2 reads SQIVND (reference sequence). Trimming cost V 8 bases and J 3 bases, with 17 bases left between them. The DNA for the CDR3 is TGTGCCAGTTGTCGATCTGGACAGAACAATCAGCCCCAGCATTTT. It translates to CASCRSGQNNQPQHF.

The chain couples TRBV12-3 or TRBV12-4 to TRBJ2-3; 8 nucleotides match TRBD2. V lost 1 base to trimming and J lost 5 bases; unmatched junction nucleotides: 11. The CDR3 spans 17 residues. CDR3 residues: CASSLGLGGGPRDTQYF. The CDR3 bases are TGTGCCAGCAGTTTAGGCCTTGGCGGGGGGCCTAGAGATACGCAGTATTTT.

This clonotype was found once. The rearrangement joins TRBV18 to TRBJ2-7; TRBD2 is a possible D gene (6 bases). CDR3 length: 13 residues. Germline CDR1 reads KGHSH; CDR2 reads LQKENI. V was cut by 6 bases and J by 9 bases, with 18 bases left in between. As DNA, the CDR3 is TGTGCCAGCTCCCTAACGGAGGGCTGGGGGCAGTACTTC. It yields the protein CASSLTEGWGQYF.

This clonotype was counted at least ten times. V is TRBV15 and J is TRBJ2-5; maybe TRBD2 (5 bases). The V and J ends lost 1 base and 4 bases respectively, with 16 bases between them. The length of the CDR3 is 16 residues. Germline V gene lookup returns CDR1 LNHNV and CDR2 YYDKDF (reference sequence). This CDR3 reads CATSRGAEGLVETQYF. CDR3 bases: TGTGCCACCAGCAGAGGGGCGGAAGGACTTGTAGAGACCCAGTACTTC.

This chain uses TRBV11-2 with TRBJ2-5; 7 bases are a match to TRBD2. CDR3 size: 16 residues. Germline assignment: CDR1 SGHAT and CDR2 FQNNGV. V gave up 5 bases and J gave up 3 bases; unmatched junction bases: 12. CDR3 DNA sequence: TGTGCCAGCAGCCGCCCTTTGGTAGCGGGTGAAGAGACCCAGTACTTC. Translating gives CASSRPLVAGEETQYF.

This clonotype was seen ten or more times. The genes are TRBV20-1 and TRBJ2-7; 7 nucleotides agree with TRBD1. From germline, CDR1 is DFQATT and CDR2 SNEGSKA (reference sequence). The CDR3 covers 14 residues. The V gene end was trimmed by 2 bases and the J gene end by 4 bases; junction bases not matched to a gene: 8. This CDR3 is CSARTGTAPYEQYF. The CDR3 DNA reads as TGCAGTGCTAGAACCGGGACAGCACCATACGAGCAGTACTTC.

This clonotype was counted at least ten times. The chain carries TRBV7-9 and TRBJ2-7; perhaps TRBD2 as D (5 bases). The CDR3 has 12 residues. CDR1 SEHNR and CDR2 FQNEAQ come from the germline V gene (reference sequence). With 5 bases removed from V and 5 bases from J, the gap between germline ends came to 10 bases. The CDR3 loop is CASSQGLDEQYF. The CDR3 DNA reads TGTGCCAGCAGCCAAGGACTCGACGAGCAGTACTTC.

This chain joins TRBV7-9 and TRBJ2-7, with D possibly called TRBD1 or TRBD2 (6 bases each). Germline loops: CDR1 SEHNR, CDR2 FQNEAQ (reference sequence). Trimming cost V 2 bases and J 5 bases, with 13 bases left between them. The CDR3 extends over 14 amino acids. The CDR3 reads CASSLTGARNEQYF. CDR3 nucleotides: TGTGCCAGCAGCTTAACGGGGGCGAGAAACGAGCAGTACTTC. Drawing the rest from reference TRBV7-9 and TRBJ2-7, the complete variable domain is DTGVSQNPRHKITKRGQNVTFRCDPISEHNRLYWYRQTLGQGPEFLTYFQNEAQLEKSRLLSDRFSAERPKGSFSTLEIQRTEQGDSAMYLCASSLTGARNEQYFGPGTRLTVT.

There are many counts of this clonotype. The CDR3 here is CASSGNRALERYGYTF. The CDR3 region has the DNA TGTGCCAGCAGCGGGAACAGGGCGCTAGAGAGATATGGCTACACCTTC. The V gene is TRBV5-8, the J gene TRBJ1-2, with a weak D call TRBD1 (6 bases). CDR1 SGHTS and CDR2 YDEGEE come from the germline V gene. The ends were cut back, 4 bases at V and 5 bases at J, with 21 bases in the middle. The CDR3 contains 16 residues. The complete variable domain, with remaining parts taken from reference TRBV5-8 and TRBJ1-2, reads EAGVTQSPTHLIKTRGQQATLRCSPISGHTSVYWYQQALGLGLQFLLWYDEGEERNRGNFPPRFSGRQFPNYSSELNVNALELEDSALYLCASSGNRALERYGYTFGSGTRLTVV.

In this sample, this clonotype turned up a few times. This chain joins TRBV20-1 and TRBJ1-2; 7 bases map to TRBD1. The CDR3 contains 12 residues. V was clipped by 6 bases and J by 1 base; unmatched bases: 2. From germline, CDR1 is DFQATT and CDR2 SNEGSKA (reference sequence). The CDR3 DNA sequence: TGCAGTGCGAGGGGGCTTAACTATGGCTACACCTTC. Protein product: CSARGLNYGYTF.

Many counts were recorded for this clonotype. This chain uses TRBV28 with TRBJ1-1; D uncertain. CDR1 is MDHEN, CDR2 SYDVKM, per germline. This CDR3 is 14 amino acids long. Trimming took off 5 bases at V and 4 bases at J, with 14 bases between the two ends. CDR3 DNA sequence: TGTGCCAGCAGTCCTATGACCTGGGTCACTGAAGCTTTCTTT. Translated, it gives CASSPMTWVTEAFF.

The chain joins TRBV9 to TRBJ1-4; no firm D call. The V end lost 4 bases, the J end lost 8 bases, and 12 bases lay between the germline ends. The CDR3 contains 13 residues. Germline loops: CDR1 SGDLS, CDR2 YYNGEE. CDR3 region: CASSPQYSEKLFF. The CDR3 DNA reads TGTGCCAGCAGCCCTCAGTACTCGGAAAAACTGTTTTTT.

V gene TRBV11-2 combines with J gene TRBJ2-7; D uncertain. Germline values: CDR1 SGHAT, CDR2 FQNNGV. This CDR3 comprises 13 residues. Deletions cut 6 bases from V and 5 bases from J, with 14 bases between. For the CDR3, the DNA is TGTGCCAGCAGGCCCGTGGGCCCCCACGAGCAGTACTTC. Protein sequence: CASRPVGPHEQYF.

This clonotype was seen repeatedly, ten times or more. V and J are TRBV5-1 and TRBJ1-6; 9 bases are shared with TRBD1. V lost 2 bases and J lost 14; bases outside the gene matches: 14. The CDR3 totals 16 residues. Germline CDR1 reads SGHRS; CDR2 reads YFSETQ. The chain's CDR3 is CASSLAGTGLEGALHF. The CDR3, as DNA: TGCGCCAGCAGCTTAGCAGGGACAGGGCTTGAAGGGGCCCTCCACTTT.

This rearrangement joins TRBV10-3 to TRBJ2-1; D is perhaps TRBD2 (6 bases). V was shortened by 7 bases and J by 8 bases, with 21 bases between the two germline ends. The CDR3 length is 15 residues. Germline-derived CDR1 and CDR2 are ENHRY and SYGVKD. CDR3 loop: CAITAGRGRLDEQFF. CDR3 nucleotide sequence: TGTGCCATCACTGCGGGACGCGGTCGTCTCGATGAGCAGTTCTTC.

The sample holds many counts of this clonotype. This chain links TRBV20-1 with TRBJ1-3; a weak D match, TRBD1 (5 bases). The V gene's germline CDR1 is DFQATT and CDR2 SNEGSKA (reference sequence). The CDR3 consists of 15 residues. The ends were cut back, 4 bases at V and 0 bases at J, with 13 bases in the middle. CDR3 sequence (DNA): TGCAGTGCTAATACAGGAGGGGTCTCTGGAAACACCATATATTTT. It is translated as CSANTGGVSGNTIYF.

In this sample, this clonotype turned up many times. The chain carries TRBV19 and TRBJ1-5; D may be TRBD1 (6 bases). The V and J ends lost 5 bases and 0 bases respectively, with 11 bases between them. Per germline, CDR1 LNHDA and CDR2 SQIVND (reference sequence). The CDR3 has 15 residues. CDR3 bases: TGTGCCAGTAGTGTGGGACACAATAGCAATCAGCCCCAGCATTTT. Translating it yields CASSVGHNSNQPQHF.

This clonotype came up many times. This chain joins TRBV11-3 and TRBJ2-3; weak D call: TRBD2 (5 bases). Trimming stripped 4 bases from V and 3 bases from J, with 11 bases between. The CDR3 runs 14 residues. Germline V gene data show CDR1 as SGHNT and CDR2 as YENEEA. CDR3 region: CASSSDYMTDTQYF. CDR3 sequence (DNA): TGTGCCAGCAGCTCCGACTATATGACAGATACGCAGTATTTT.

This clonotype was recorded many times. CDR3 DNA sequence: TGTGCCTGGAGTGAGGGAACACGAGGAGGCACAGATACGCAGTATTTT. Its translation: CAWSEGTRGGTDTQYF. The chain employs TRBV30 and TRBJ2-3; no clear D. Germline V gives CDR1 GTSNPN, CDR2 SVGIG (reference sequence). This CDR3 contains 16 residues. The V and J ends lost 1 base and 1 base respectively, with 15 bases between them.

This clonotype has ten or more counts. V and J are TRBV12-3 or TRBV12-4 and TRBJ2-7, with TRBD1 matching 10 bases. With 4 bases clipped from V and 0 bases from J, the junction kept 12 bases outside the gene matches. The CDR3 has 18 residues. CDR3 region: CASSSFPGQGPSSYEQYF. CDR3 nucleotide sequence: TGTGCCAGCAGTTCTTTCCCGGGACAGGGGCCCAGCTCCTACGAGCAGTACTTC.